Given below is one T cell receptor (beta chain) in context. Under the authors' procedure: How many nucleated cells were present was estimated from reference gene primer amplification. Here immunoSEQ multiplex PCR was the method, and the copy in TCRdb shows in-frame clones only, minus some. Clone size and V and J calls were adopted from that table, with D and trimming inferred from the DNA. The sample holds approximately 230,000 clones, roughly 87% seen once. This specimen comes from a study of blood T cell repertoires in COVID-19. The CDR3 runs 14 residues. CDR1 MDHEN and CDR2 SYDVKM come from the germline V gene. The V and J ends lost 1 base and 7 bases respectively, with 13 bases between them.

Sequenced input: PBMCs or T cells enriched from blood (not recorded which). The TCR originated in a woman aged 25 to 39 with acute COVID-19. The chain joins TRBV28 to TRBJ1-2; possibly TRBD1 for D (5 bases). The CDR3 sequence: CASSLSAGRFGYTF. The CDR3 DNA follows: TGTGCCAGCAGTTTATCGGCAGGGAGGTTTGGCTACACCTTC.